A single sample gave rise to the 10 T cell receptor beta chains below, sequenced in a study of blood T cells in healthy people across ages. Sample-barcoded 5' priming and a J-beta primer mix drove a second PCR of about 6 to 12 cycles. One entry per CDR3 protein, called by TCRdb with MiXCR from the 5' RACE reads. Of about 1,400,000 distinct CDR3 sequences in the sample, approximately 38% are singletons; the top ten hold 7.9%. The sequenced material came from blood. Source of these receptors: a woman aged 18-30 years in good health.

The chain uses TRBV30 and TRBJ2-1; D possibly corresponds to TRBD1 (5 bases). This CDR3 is built from 13 residues. Deletions cut 1 base from V and 8 bases from J, with 12 bases between. Germline CDR1 GTSNPN, CDR2 SVGIG (reference sequence). DNA for the CDR3: TGTGCCTGGAGTGGGATTTTGGGGCATGAGCAGTTCTTC. Protein product: CAWSGILGHEQFF. Supplemented by reference TRBV30 and TRBJ2-1, the full variable domain reads SQTIHQWPATLVQPVGSPLSLECTVEGTSNPNLYWYRQAAGRGLQLLFYSVGIGQISSEVPQNLSASRPQDRQFILSSKKLLLSDSGFYLCAWSGILGHEQFFGPGTRLTVL.

This clonotype was picked up a small number of times. The chain is built from TRBV7-9 and TRBJ2-1; the match to TRBD2 covers 10 bases. Germline V CDR1 and CDR2: SEHNR, FQNEAQ (reference sequence). With 5 bases clipped from V and 5 bases from J, the junction kept 15 bases outside the gene matches. The CDR3 spans 18 residues. As DNA, the CDR3 is TGTGCCAGCAGCCCACGCGGACTGACTAGCGGGCAGAACAATGAGCAGTTCTTC. It translates to CASSPRGLTSGQNNEQFF.

This chain links TRBV5-1 with TRBJ1-2; D gene unclear. From germline, CDR1 is SGHRS and CDR2 YFSETQ. V shed 2 bases and J shed 3 bases, with 14 bases lying between them. The CDR3 contains 15 residues. CDR3 nucleotide sequence: TGCGCCAGCAGCTTCCGGGCCCCCGAGGACTATGGCTACACCTTC. It yields the protein CASSFRAPEDYGYTF. The full variable domain, rest sourced from reference TRBV5-1 and TRBJ1-2, is KAGVTQTPRYLIKTRGQQVTLSCSPISGHRSVSWYQQTPGQGLQFLFEYFSETQRNKGNFPGRFSGRQFSNSRSEMNVSTLELGDSALYLCASSFRAPEDYGYTFGSGTRLTVV.

This clonotype has just a few counts. The chain has TRBV14 and TRBJ2-1; no definite D call. CDR3 length: 15 residues. Deletions cut 1 base from V and 2 bases from J, with 9 bases between. Germline lookup yields CDR1 SGHDN and CDR2 FVKESK. This CDR3 is CASSQVARTYNEQFF. The CDR3 DNA sequence: TGTGCCAGCAGCCAAGTTGCGAGAACCTACAATGAGCAGTTCTTC.

This clonotype showed up just once. Sequence at one end of the junction differs from germline and may be a read error. The chain employs TRBV7-2 and TRBJ2-5, with TRBD1 matching over 7 bases. With the DNA end fitting TRBJ2-7 better, the J assignment may be wrong. This CDR3 has 14 amino acids. The germline CDR1 and CDR2 sequences are SGHTA and FQGNSA. The CDR3 nucleotides are TGTGTCAGCAGCCCGGGACAGCCTACCTACGAGCAGTACTTC. Translation gives CVSSPGQPTYEQYF.

This clonotype was seen more than once but under ten times. The rearrangement uses TRBV29-1 and TRBJ2-7; 9 bases line up with TRBD1. Trimming at V came to 4 bases and at J to 1 base, leaving 5 bases not matched to a gene. CDR3 size: 14 residues. Per germline, CDR1 SQVTM and CDR2 ANQGSEA. CDR3 protein: CSVAGGQGSYEQYF. CDR3 coding DNA: TGCAGCGTTGCAGGGGGACAGGGTTCCTACGAGCAGTACTTC.

The V and J genes are TRBV7-6 and TRBJ1-2, with 8 bases identical to TRBD1. CDR3 length equals 16 residues. Trimming cost V 1 base and J 4 bases; bases outside gene matches: 8. The germline CDR1 and CDR2 sequences are SGHVS and FNYEAQ. In DNA form, the CDR3 reads TGTGCCAGCAGCTTAGGACTGTCAGGGGGCGGCTATGGCTACACCTTC. Translation: CASSLGLSGGGYGYTF. The full variable domain, in which reference TRBV7-6 and TRBJ1-2 provide the parts outside the CDR3, is GAGVSQSPRYKVTKRGQDVALRCDPISGHVSLYWYRQALGQGPEFLTYFNYEAQQDKSGLPNDRFSAERPEGSISTLTIQRTEQRDSAMYRCASSLGLSGGGYGYTFGSGTRLTVV.

Remarks on this clonotype: Relative to the germline gene, one junction end is altered; a read error may explain this. V gene TRBV29-1 combines with J gene TRBJ2-4; D might be TRBD2 (5 bases). Germline loops: CDR1 SQVTM, CDR2 ANQGSEA. The CDR3 loop spans 14 amino acids. The CDR3 is CSVEELLAKNVQYF. CDR3 in DNA: TGCAGCGTTGAAGAGCTGCTAGCCAAAAACGTTCAGTACTTC. The full variable domain, its missing parts supplied by reference TRBV29-1 and TRBJ2-4, is SAVISQKPSRDICQRGTSLTIQCQVDSQVTMMFWYRQQPGQSLTLIATANQGSEATYESGFVIDKFPISRPNLTFSTLTVSNMSPEDSSIYLCSVEELLAKNVQYFGAGTRLSVL.

This clonotype has a handful of counts. This chain's CDR3 is CASSGTSGGKQYF. The CDR3 DNA follows: TGTGCCAGCAGTGGGACTAGCGGGGGAAAGCAGTATTTT. The chain carries TRBV6-2 or TRBV6-3 and TRBJ2-3, with 14 bases lining up with TRBD2. CDR3 length: 13 residues. From germline, CDR1 is MNHEY and CDR2 SVGEGT. Trimming cost V 5 bases and J 11 bases; bases outside gene matches: 3.

The sample holds a few counts of this clonotype. This chain links TRBV9 with TRBJ2-1; TRBD2 aligns across 8 bases. This CDR3 is 16 amino acids long. V lost 2 bases to trimming and J lost 6 bases; unmatched junction nucleotides: 10. Germline CDR1 and CDR2: SGDLS and YYNGEE. The CDR3 sequence: CASSVDGGAGGNEQFF. CDR3 nucleotide sequence: TGTGCCAGCAGCGTCGATGGGGGCGCGGGAGGCAATGAGCAGTTCTTC.